This T cell receptor beta chain emerged from a study of early T cells in non-severe SARS-CoV-2 infection. The germline gives CDR1 LNHDA, CDR2 SQIVND (reference sequence). The CDR3 is 15 amino acids. V was shortened by 5 bases and J by 3 bases, with 14 bases between the two germline ends. This clonotype was recorded at least ten times. Individual cDNA molecules each received unique molecular identifiers attached to them. TCRdb fed the 5' RACE reads into MiXCR, producing one record per CDR3 protein. The data contain about 77,000 distinct CDR3 sequences, 9.5% to 15% of them seen just once; the ten biggest clones take up 15% to 18%.

The clonotype was recovered from an adult who was a healthcare worker with PCR-confirmed SARS-CoV-2 infection or an uninfected control (not recorded which). The donor label of this sample is uncertain. The genes are TRBV19 and TRBJ1-5; D remains unclear. Sequenced here: whole blood, sampled at baseline. This chain's CDR3 is CASSVEPATNQPQHF. CDR3 bases: TGTGCCAGTAGTGTCGAACCAGCAACCAATCAGCCCCAGCATTTT.